This T cell receptor beta chain is drawn from a study of Graves' ophthalmopathy and Graves' hyperthyroidism. Using RNA transcripts, the TCR beta CDR3 regions were amplified. The first-round RT-PCR employed HTBI primers together with the Qiagen OneStep RT-PCR kit. A multiplex PCR was then performed as the second round. TCRdb analysed the multiplex PCR reads with MiXCR anew, one entry per CDR3 protein. The sample lists more than 300,000 distinct CDR3 sequences, approximately 15% seen once, with roughly 7% in the top ten. CDR1 is SGHNT, CDR2 YENEEA, per germline. Deletions cut 8 bases from V and 2 bases from J, with 19 bases between. This CDR3 is built from 15 residues. The sample holds many counts of this clonotype. Its antigen remains unknown. Points from the study as a whole: Blood also harbored most expanded thyroid clonotypes above 0.001 frequency. Built on 13 signatures, a model told ophthalmopathy apart from stable hyperthyroidism with over 85% sensitivity and approximately 80% specificity.

Other autoimmune diseases, uncontrolled infections, pregnancy and lactation each led to patient exclusion. Input material: peripheral blood. This receptor was obtained from a young woman with stable Graves' hyperthyroidism. This chain joins TRBV11-3 and TRBJ2-7; perhaps TRBD2 as D (6 bases). CDR3 coding DNA: TGTGCCAGCTCTGCCCACGGGACTCAAGCCTACGAGCAGTACTTC. It is translated as CASSAHGTQAYEQYF.